This T cell receptor (beta chain) appears in the sequencing data of a study of cytomegalovirus exposure and HLA in healthy donors (dated by TCRdb to 2016 to 2017). For the wider study: According to an earlier analysis of 587 of the donors, about 190 million T cells yielded roughly 100 million unique TCR beta sequences and approximately 300 Gb of sequence data. An early release covering about 600 HLA-typed donors comprised approximately 300 gigabases of sequencing data and around 85 million unique TCR sequences. Among the roughly 390 genotyped donors, 75% to 90% belonged to the genetic ancestry cluster associated with self-reported Caucasian donors. The study was designed to test whether signatures of past pathogen exposure could be identified by cataloging public T cell receptors. Using immunosequencing, the study profiled T cell repertoires from 666 subjects and related those repertoires to cytomegalovirus serostatus. A separate validation cohort of 100 to 150 different subjects was used in addition to the roughly 720-subject first cohort. To predict cytomegalovirus infection status, the study brought together high-throughput TCR immunosequencing, statistical association of individual TCRs with disease status, and machine learning. A later analysis re-analyzed previously published TCR beta repertoires from hundreds of donors and added high-resolution HLA genotyping to study TCR occurrence patterns. The later analysis used no new phenotypic data to find candidate immune exposures, relying instead on TCR beta sequences and their occurrence across donors. An earlier analysis of approximately 500 of the donors applied high-throughput TCR beta sequencing to assess whether each TCR beta V gene segment acted as functional or pseudogenic. Donor age, sex, ethnicity and CMV serostatus were compiled together with the repertoire data. A later genetic analysis used genome-wide SNP genotypes for about three fifths of the roughly 700 donors, treating that subset as a discovery cohort. Every discovery cohort repertoire had been produced on one sequencing platform. Both class I and class II loci were covered by HLA typing, at four-digit resolution. Typing coverage varied by locus: roughly 620-640 donors for A, B, C, DRB1 and DQB1; roughly 510 for DQA1; over 600 for DPA1; fewer than 480 for DPB1. Because of strong linkage in the cohort, five DR-DQ haplotypes were treated as single units for association and clustering. Among about 400 genotyped donors of the cohort, an average of approximately 240,000 unique TCR beta nucleotide sequences was sequenced per donor, of which roughly 17% were non-productive. Broader findings and caveats from the paper: Most CMV-associated TCR beta chains appeared to be HLA-restricted in a later analysis, and the HLA associations seemed to be driven largely by CMV exposure. In a later analysis, HLA-associated TCR beta chains were found to be more clonally expanded and to have lower generation probabilities than equally common non-associated chains. Most TCR sequences were observed very rarely across donors, whereas some public TCRs were present in many individuals. Several of the top co-occurrence clusters appeared to be linked to parvovirus B19, influenza, CMV and Epstein-Barr virus, according to a later analysis. Compared with the roughly 720-donor mean, donors in an Asian-associated ancestry cluster had fewer N-insertions in productive TCRs, according to a later genetic analysis. In an earlier analysis of some 540 of the donors, most TCR beta V segments appeared in productive rearrangements about 87% or about 30% of the time, broadly matching IMGT annotations. The cohort was sequenced for TCR beta chains only, and without alpha or paired-chain data the features that could be detected were limited. In the study, 150 to 200 TCR beta chains were listed as associated with cytomegalovirus. According to a later analysis, TCR association rates differed among HLA loci, with DRB1 alleles showing the most associated TCRs and HLA-C alleles showing the fewest. In a later genetic analysis, a missense DCLRE1C variant was associated with V-gene and J-gene trimming of TCR beta chains, and the association was replicated in an independent cohort. Immune exposure information for the cohort was limited to CMV serostatus. Because some donors lacked HLA typing at each locus, the association tests relied only on the typed subset. The sequencing pipeline was judged likely to have produced a cluster of highly shared sequence variants as a technical artifact. At a false discovery rate of 0.05, a later analysis linked around 15,000 TCR beta sequences to specific HLA alleles. Sequencing depth was assumed to be roughly uniform across donors in the presence/absence analyses, though that assumption may not hold. Some IMGT-functional V segments, including TRBV6-2 and TRBV6-3, could not be told apart with the 87-base-pair reads, so those segments were excluded. In vitro tests confirmed that a few of the cytomegalovirus-associated TCR beta chains recognize cytomegalovirus antigens. A further reported finding was that TCR beta sequences accurately predicted the HLA-A and HLA-B alleles for most subjects in the first cohort. Linkage disequilibrium might explain the correlated functional status among segregating V segments, but an unknown experimental factor could not be ruled out. Cytomegalovirus status was reported to be diagnosed by the classifier with high specificity and sensitivity in both the original and validation cohorts. The authors suggested that the approach could potentially be generalized to other disease states and immunological phenotypes. When HLA alleles, especially DR and DQ, strongly co-occurred, TCR associations were difficult to assign to individual alleles. Because counts were too low, seventeen rarely observed V segments, including chromosome 9 orphons, were excluded from the earlier analysis of some 590 of the donors.

In total, fewer than 750 healthy bone marrow donors made up the cohort. Cohort members were all nominally healthy when sampled, although unrecorded immune exposures were likely present. The donor tested CMV seropositive, placing the donor among the roughly 270 seropositive members of the cohort. A peripheral blood sample was provided by each donor, and peripheral blood mononuclear cells were used for TCR beta sequencing. Genomic DNA extraction from the blood cell samples was performed with the Qiagen DNeasy Blood Extraction Kit. The junction shows trimming of 0 bases on V and 5 bases on J, and the gene matches do not reach 1 base of it. CDR1 and CDR2, per the germline V gene, are MDHEN and SYDVKM. Taken from cysteine to phenylalanine, the CDR3 has 14 residues. Here the CDR3 DNA is all that survives: 42 bases in frame from base 1. As regards this clone: Its cognate antigen has yet to be identified. No much larger clone is present one base from it, and per-base qualities are unavailable.

Libraries were built with the immunoSEQ multiplex PCR assay. A mixture of 60 forward primers for TCR Vbeta segments and 13 reverse primers for TCR Jbeta segments was used in the multiplex PCR. A multiplex PCR assay on genomic DNA amplified the CDR3 region of rearranged TCR beta genes. The Illumina HiSeq System was used to sequence the amplified TCR beta libraries as 87-base-pair reads. The authors' pipeline ran thus. Across the roughly 670 repertoires, a later analysis counted tens of millions of unique TCR beta chains, 8.5 million to 12 million of which were shared by at least two donors. A nearest-neighbor algorithm error-corrected the raw reads and collapsed the reads into unique sequences, merging closely related sequences to remove PCR and sequencing errors. V, D and J gene segments were assigned by aligning CDR3 sequences to IMGT reference sequences. For a sequence to be retained, at least a six-nucleotide match to both a V gene segment and a J gene segment was required. Rearrangements were classified as productive when the CDR3 lacked stop codons and remained in frame with V and J, and all other rearrangements were classified as non-productive. Following IMGT convention, CDR3 was defined as the stretch from the second conserved V-encoded cysteine up to the conserved J-encoded phenylalanine. The earlier analysis of about 570 of the donors excluded any sequence lacking an unambiguous match to a single V gene segment. An earlier analysis of almost 600 of the donors classified V segments as functional when productive rearrangements were above 56.7% and as segregating when the standard deviation between donors was above 5%. A statistical classification framework was built to diagnose cytomegalovirus status from the catalog of TCR beta chain sequences. In a later analysis, V and J genes were assigned by comparing TCR nucleotide sequences against IMGT/GENE-DB human TR gene sequences. A later analysis assigned CDR3 sequences and most-parsimonious VDJ recombination scenarios with the TCRdist pipeline. A later analysis defined each TCR beta chain by its CDR3 amino acid sequence plus V-gene family, and excluded reads lacking a unique V-gene family. To address suspected cross-contamination and a sequencing artifact, a later analysis removed around 590 highly shared, low-generation-probability nucleotide sequences. In a later analysis, a clonal expansion index for each public chain was calculated from normalized within-repertoire ranks of inferred template counts. In a later analysis, generation probabilities were computed with a VDJ recombination model fitted to out-of-frame rearrangements, and the resulting probabilities were checked against IGoR. A later analysis scored TCR-TCR, TCR-HLA and TCR-CMV co-occurrence with hypergeometric tests, applying a repertoire-size bias correction to TCR pairs. To estimate false discovery rates, a later analysis permuted the HLA or CMV assignments 20 times. In a later analysis, co-occurring TCRs were grouped using DBSCAN, with TCRdist sequence similarity added in when clustering inside HLA-allele-positive subsets. Repertoires with fewer than 30,000 or more than 120,000 public chains were left out of co-occurrence clustering, as were about 5 repertoires with anomalous nucleotide sharing. Drawn from immuneACCESS, this table holds only the in-frame rearrangements with V and J called that TCRdb kept. Clones are partly lost; checked studies trace under half to an unresolved V gene and leave the rest unexplained. V, J and clone size reflect that table, while D and trimming were determined from the DNA. The sample records about 100,000 clones, about four fifths of which are singletons. 2.5% to 3.5% of the sample lies in the top ten.

The sequence was collected from a female donor in good health and CMV-seropositive. The sample comprised PBMCs. The V gene is TRBV28 and the J gene is TRBJ2-5, and 9 junctional nucleotides match TRBD1. The nucleotides are TGTGCCAGCAGTTTATGGACAGGGGGGGAGACCCAGTACTTC. It codes for CASSLWTGGETQYF.